What follows is one T cell receptor (beta chain) and its context. Its specificity is not known. Produced via immunoSEQ multiplex PCR; TCRdb's table is partial and in-frame only. The data contain 150,000 to 200,000 clones, 85% to 95% of them singletons. The sample comes from a study of T cell responses to AZD1222 COVID-19 vaccine. V dropped 0 bases and J dropped 5; count of bases not matched to a gene: 10. Germline lookup yields CDR1 SGHRS and CDR2 YFSETQ. The CDR3 has 17 amino acids. Study-wide findings and caveats: Donors were mostly white British, more females; clonal diversity possibly underestimated. Mapped onto spike, vaccine-associated CD4 TCRs spanned it and were dominant at 160-218 and 743-854. Variant regions that are unmutated are reportedly the target of nearly half of spike-specific TCRs.

This sample comprised peripheral blood, obtained on day 0 of AZD1222 vaccination. The rearrangement uses TRBV5-1 and TRBJ2-5, with 10 bases aligning to TRBD2. The clonotype comes from an adult in good health. In nucleotides, the CDR3 is TGCGCCAGCAGCTTGGCGTCAGCGGGAGGGGTTTGGGAGACCCAGTACTTC. Translation: CASSLASAGGVWETQYF. The entire variable domain, with the rest obtained from reference TRBV5-1 and TRBJ2-5, is as follows: KAGVTQTPRYLIKTRGQQVTLSCSPISGHRSVSWYQQTPGQGLQFLFEYFSETQRNKGNFPGRFSGRQFSNSRSEMNVSTLELGDSALYLCASSLASAGGVWETQYFGPGTRLLVL.